A selection of T cell receptor beta chains follows, all from one sample in a study of cytomegalovirus exposure and HLA in healthy donors. Some clones are missing from TCRdb's copy, which holds only in-frame ones; the method was immunoSEQ multiplex PCR. This table has 95,000 to 110,000 clones, nearly 80% appearing once. Specimen: PBMCs. All receptors derive from a man in his 60s in good health and CMV-seropositive. The CDR3 runs from the conserved cysteine through the conserved F or W. Fields, in order: V gene, D gene, J gene, clone size, CDR3 protein, CDR3 DNA. D genes are given only for firm matches. Clone sizes are given selectively: once, few, many, or a class where the clone is expanded.

TRBV7-7	TRBD1	TRBJ2-7	few	CASSPKTGTGIGEQYF	TGTGCCAGCAGCCCAAAAACCGGGACAGGGATAGGGGAGCAGTACTTC
TRBV5-8	.	TRBJ2-4	.	CASSLGQETNIQYF	TGTGCCAGCAGCTTGGGACAGGAAACAAACATTCAGTACTTC
TRBV4-1	TRBD2	TRBJ2-7	.	CASSQGDRGGQTYEQYF	TGCGCCAGCAGCCAAGGAGATCGGGGGGGGCAAACCTACGAGCAGTACTTC
TRBV10-1	TRBD2	TRBJ2-1	.	CASSDPAGGPYNEQFF	TGCGCCAGCAGTGACCCAGCGGGGGGGCCCTACAATGAGCAGTTCTTC
TRBV18	TRBD1	TRBJ1-2	.	CASSPPAQGYGYTF	TGTGCCAGCTCACCACCTGCACAGGGGTATGGCTACACCTTC
TRBV5-1	TRBD2	TRBJ2-5	.	CASSVTGTSGSTETQYF	TGCGCCAGCAGCGTTACCGGGACTAGCGGGAGTACGGAGACCCAGTACTTC
TRBV7-8	TRBD1	TRBJ2-5	.	CASSLGGTGRETQYF	TGTGCCAGCAGCTTAGGTGGGACAGGGAGGGAGACCCAGTACTTC
TRBV5-1	.	TRBJ2-7	once	CASSLARSRGGEQYF	TGCGCCAGCAGCTTGGCCCGGTCCAGGGGTGGCGAGCAGTACTTC
TRBV29-1	.	TRBJ1-1	.	CSVERFMNTEAFF	TGCAGCGTTGAGAGGTTCATGAACACTGAAGCTTTCTTT
TRBV19	TRBD2	TRBJ2-1	.	CASSPGGPGNNEQFF	TGTGCCAGTAGCCCGGGGGGGCCCGGGAACAATGAGCAGTTCTTC
TRBV6-1	.	TRBJ2-6	.	CASSESSVLTF	TGTGCCAGCAGTGAATCCTCAGTTCTGACTTTC
TRBV5-4	TRBD1	TRBJ2-7	.	CASSAGTGFSYEQYF	TGTGCCAGCAGCGCCGGGACAGGGTTTTCCTACGAGCAGTACTTC
TRBV4-1	.	TRBJ1-1	.	CASRGRRWLNTEAFF	TGCGCCAGCAGGGGAAGGAGGTGGCTGAACACTGAAGCTTTCTTT
TRBV4-3	TRBD1	TRBJ2-7	.	CASSHSRQGAYEQYF	TGCGCCAGCAGCCACTCCAGACAGGGGGCTTACGAGCAGTACTTC
TRBV5-5	.	TRBJ2-3	.	CASSWESPGTDTQYF	TGTGCCAGCAGCTGGGAGTCCCCTGGCACAGATACGCAGTATTTT
TRBV6-5	TRBD1	TRBJ2-7	.	CASSLTGGNYEQYF	TGTGCCAGCAGCCTGACAGGGGGCAATTACGAGCAGTACTTC
TRBV5-1	TRBD2	TRBJ2-5	few	CASSQVLSGALQETQYF	TGCGCCAGCAGCCAAGTACTCAGCGGGGCTCTCCAAGAGACCCAGTACTTC
TRBV18	TRBD1	TRBJ1-5	.	CASSPDRDQPQHF	TGTGCCAGCTCCCCTGACAGGGATCAGCCCCAGCATTTT
TRBV11-3	.	TRBJ2-2	once	CASSYRGGSGRLFF	TGTGCCAGCAGCTACAGAGGGGGCTCCGGGAGGCTGTTTTTT
TRBV6-6	.	TRBJ2-7	.	CASSPRQSTYEQYF	TGTGCCAGCAGCCCTAGGCAGTCCACCTACGAGCAGTACTTC
TRBV28	.	TRBJ1-2	few	CASSPRDYGYTF	TGTGCCAGCAGTCCCAGGGATTATGGCTACACCTTC
TRBV6-5	.	TRBJ2-1	.	CASSPLVGSYNEQFF	TGTGCCAGCAGCCCCCTAGTCGGGTCCTACAATGAGCAGTTCTTC
TRBV9	.	TRBJ2-5	.	CASSVLSGPPETQYF	TGTGCCAGCAGCGTTCTTAGCGGACCCCCGGAGACCCAGTACTTC
TRBV7-9	.	TRBJ1-1	.	CASNPTRAALRGKNTEAFF	TGTGCCAGCAACCCAACGAGGGCGGCCCTCCGCGGAAAGAACACTGAAGCTTTCTTT
TRBV7-8	.	TRBJ2-7	.	CASSEQGGVYEQYF	TGTGCCAGCAGCGAACAGGGTGGGGTGTACGAGCAGTACTTC
TRBV29-1	TRBD1	TRBJ2-7	.	CSVLDRGSSYEQYF	TGCAGCGTCTTAGACAGGGGTAGCTCCTACGAGCAGTACTTC
TRBV27	.	TRBJ2-6	few	CASSGYPGTSGANVLTF	TGTGCCAGCAGTGGGTACCCAGGCACCTCTGGGGCCAACGTCCTGACTTTC
TRBV6-6	TRBD1	TRBJ1-1	.	CASQLQFEGAKAFF	TGTGCCAGCCAGTTACAGTTTGAGGGGGCGAAGGCTTTCTTT